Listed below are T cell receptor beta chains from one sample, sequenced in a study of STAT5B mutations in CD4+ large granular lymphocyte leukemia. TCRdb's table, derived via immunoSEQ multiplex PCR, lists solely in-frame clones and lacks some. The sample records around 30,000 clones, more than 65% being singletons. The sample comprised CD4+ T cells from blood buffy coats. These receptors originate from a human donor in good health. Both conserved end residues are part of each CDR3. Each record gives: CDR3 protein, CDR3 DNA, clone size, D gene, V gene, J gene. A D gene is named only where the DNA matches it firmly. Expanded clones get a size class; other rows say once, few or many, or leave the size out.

CDR3aa: CASRGDSMNTEAFF
CDR3nt: TGCGCCAGCAGGGGGGACAGCATGAACACTGAAGCTTTCTTT
abundance: NA
d_gene: TRBD1
v_gene: TRBV10-2
j_gene: TRBJ1-1

CDR3aa: CASSFTRLAGAYEQYF
CDR3nt: TGTGCCAGCAGCTTCACCAGACTAGCGGGAGCCTACGAGCAGTACTTC
abundance: NA
d_gene: TRBD2
v_gene: TRBV5-6
j_gene: TRBJ2-7

CDR3aa: CASSQDPGRAEAFF
CDR3nt: TGCGCCAGCAGCCAAGATCCGGGAAGGGCTGAAGCTTTCTTT
abundance: NA
d_gene: NA
v_gene: TRBV4-1
j_gene: TRBJ1-1

CDR3aa: CASSEMRQGPYEQYF
CDR3nt: TGTGCCAGCAGTGAAATGAGACAGGGGCCGTACGAGCAGTACTTC
abundance: once
d_gene: TRBD1
v_gene: TRBV6-1
j_gene: TRBJ2-7

CDR3aa: CASSLGGDSYEQYF
CDR3nt: TGTGCCAGCAGCTTAGGGGGCGACTCCTACGAGCAGTACTTC
abundance: once
d_gene: NA
v_gene: TRBV7-6
j_gene: TRBJ2-7

CDR3aa: CAWSPRGGLGEKLFF
CDR3nt: TGTGCCTGGAGTCCCCGGGGAGGACTAGGTGAAAAACTGTTTTTT
abundance: few
d_gene: NA
v_gene: TRBV30
j_gene: TRBJ1-4

CDR3aa: CAWSQWGGAGGYTF
CDR3nt: TGTGCCTGGAGTCAATGGGGCGGGGCAGGGGGCTACACCTTC
abundance: NA
d_gene: NA
v_gene: TRBV30
j_gene: TRBJ1-2

CDR3aa: CAWRYKNEQFF
CDR3nt: TGTGCCTGGAGGTATAAGAATGAGCAGTTCTTC
abundance: NA
d_gene: NA
v_gene: TRBV30
j_gene: TRBJ2-1

CDR3aa: CASSLETSGAGNEQFF
CDR3nt: TGCGCCAGCAGCTTGGAAACTAGCGGGGCCGGGAATGAGCAGTTCTTC
abundance: few
d_gene: TRBD2
v_gene: TRBV5-1
j_gene: TRBJ2-1

CDR3aa: CASSAGTSGPTDTQYF
CDR3nt: TGTGCCAGCAGCGCAGGGACTAGCGGGCCCACAGATACGCAGTATTTT
abundance: NA
d_gene: TRBD2
v_gene: TRBV9
j_gene: TRBJ2-3

CDR3aa: CASSSLRRWRGDTEAFF
CDR3nt: TGTGCCAGCAGTTCCTTACGTCGATGGAGGGGCGACACTGAAGCTTTCTTT
abundance: NA
d_gene: NA
v_gene: TRBV27
j_gene: TRBJ1-1

CDR3aa: CAISESASGGGTDTQYF
CDR3nt: TGTGCCATCAGTGAGTCGGCTAGCGGGGGCGGCACAGATACGCAGTATTTT
abundance: NA
d_gene: TRBD2
v_gene: TRBV10-3
j_gene: TRBJ2-3

CDR3aa: CASSLAQGARNTEAFF
CDR3nt: TGTGCCAGCAGCTTGGCACAGGGGGCCCGTAACACTGAAGCTTTCTTT
abundance: once
d_gene: TRBD1
v_gene: TRBV5-4
j_gene: TRBJ1-1

CDR3aa: CASIRDHSGNTIYF
CDR3nt: TGTGCCAGCATTAGGGACCACTCTGGAAACACCATATATTTT
abundance: NA
d_gene: NA
v_gene: TRBV6-1
j_gene: TRBJ1-3

CDR3aa: CAWSQPSRGSGNTIYF
CDR3nt: TGTGCCTGGAGTCAACCCTCGCGGGGCTCTGGAAACACCATATATTTT
abundance: NA
d_gene: NA
v_gene: TRBV30
j_gene: TRBJ1-3

CDR3aa: CASRNGTGLGYTF
CDR3nt: TGTGCCAGCAGAAATGGAACGGGGCTTGGCTACACCTTC
abundance: NA
d_gene: NA
v_gene: TRBV5-4
j_gene: TRBJ1-2

CDR3aa: CATWGQGAGEETQYF
CDR3nt: TGTGCCACCTGGGGACAGGGGGCGGGCGAAGAGACCCAGTACTTC
abundance: NA
d_gene: TRBD1
v_gene: TRBV10-3
j_gene: TRBJ2-5

CDR3aa: CASSLSWGFHSPLHF
CDR3nt: TGTGCCAGCAGTTTATCTTGGGGGTTTCATTCACCCCTCCACTTT
abundance: NA
d_gene: NA
v_gene: TRBV27
j_gene: TRBJ1-6

CDR3aa: CAIRGDRENTGELFF
CDR3nt: TGTGCCATCAGGGGGGACAGGGAGAACACCGGGGAGCTGTTTTTT
abundance: NA
d_gene: TRBD1
v_gene: TRBV10-3
j_gene: TRBJ2-2

CDR3aa: CSVESGQINEQFF
CDR3nt: TGCAGCGTCGAATCCGGACAGATCAATGAGCAGTTCTTC
abundance: NA
d_gene: NA
v_gene: TRBV29-1
j_gene: TRBJ2-1

CDR3aa: CASSLVRGGQPQHF
CDR3nt: TGTGCCAGCAGCCTAGTCCGGGGGGGGCAGCCCCAGCATTTT
abundance: NA
d_gene: NA
v_gene: TRBV6-6
j_gene: TRBJ1-5

CDR3aa: CAWKRTGVYGYTF
CDR3nt: TGTGCCTGGAAGAGGACAGGGGTCTATGGCTACACCTTC
abundance: few
d_gene: TRBD1
v_gene: TRBV30
j_gene: TRBJ1-2

CDR3aa: CAWSEGATKQYF
CDR3nt: TGTGCCTGGAGTGAGGGCGCTACGAAACAGTACTTC
abundance: NA
d_gene: NA
v_gene: TRBV30
j_gene: TRBJ2-7

CDR3aa: CASRPRTGTNEKLFF
CDR3nt: TGTGCCAGCAGGCCGCGGACTGGAACTAATGAAAAACTGTTTTTT
abundance: NA
d_gene: NA
v_gene: TRBV2
j_gene: TRBJ1-4

CDR3aa: CASSHGTGDSETQYF
CDR3nt: TGTGCCAGCTCCCATGGGACAGGCGACTCGGAGACCCAGTACTTC
abundance: few
d_gene: TRBD1
v_gene: TRBV18
j_gene: TRBJ2-5

CDR3aa: CASSQGLQGIEQYF
CDR3nt: TGTGCCAGCAGCCAAGGACTACAGGGAATTGAGCAGTACTTC
abundance: NA
d_gene: NA
v_gene: TRBV4-2
j_gene: TRBJ2-7

CDR3aa: CAWSVFRFGAKNYGYTF
CDR3nt: TGTGCCTGGAGTGTATTTCGTTTCGGGGCCAAAAACTATGGCTACACCTTC
abundance: NA
d_gene: NA
v_gene: TRBV30
j_gene: TRBJ1-2

CDR3aa: CAWSPRGAGEAFF
CDR3nt: TGTGCCTGGAGTCCTCGGGGGGCCGGTGAAGCTTTCTTT
abundance: NA
d_gene: NA
v_gene: TRBV30
j_gene: TRBJ1-1

CDR3aa: CASSPLGGNIGNEQFF
CDR3nt: TGTGCCAGCAGCCCACTAGGGGGTAATATCGGGAATGAGCAGTTCTTC
abundance: NA
d_gene: NA
v_gene: TRBV9
j_gene: TRBJ2-1

CDR3aa: CASRLYRANQPQHF
CDR3nt: TGTGCCAGCAGGCTCTACAGGGCCAATCAGCCCCAGCATTTT
abundance: NA
d_gene: NA
v_gene: TRBV6-1
j_gene: TRBJ1-5

CDR3aa: CASSLNSPGNEQFF
CDR3nt: TGCGCCAGCAGCTTGAACAGTCCGGGCAATGAGCAGTTCTTC
abundance: NA
d_gene: NA
v_gene: TRBV5-1
j_gene: TRBJ2-1

CDR3aa: CASSLTADTNYGYTF
CDR3nt: TGCGCCAGCAGCTTGACGGCAGATACTAACTATGGCTACACCTTC
abundance: once
d_gene: NA
v_gene: TRBV5-1
j_gene: TRBJ1-2

CDR3aa: CASSVRGGGRTNEKLFF
CDR3nt: TGTGCCAGCAGCGTGAGGGGTGGGGGCAGGACTAATGAAAAACTGTTTTTT
abundance: NA
d_gene: NA
v_gene: TRBV5-6
j_gene: TRBJ1-4

CDR3aa: CASSYRAGSGNTIYF
CDR3nt: TGTGCCAGCAGTTACCGGGCAGGGAGTGGAAACACCATATATTTT
abundance: once
d_gene: NA
v_gene: TRBV6-5
j_gene: TRBJ1-3

CDR3aa: CASSPGASYEQYF
CDR3nt: TGTGCCAGCAGCCCAGGGGCCTCCTACGAGCAGTACTTC
abundance: NA
d_gene: NA
v_gene: TRBV7-9
j_gene: TRBJ2-7

CDR3aa: CASSFAGISTDTQYF
CDR3nt: TGCGCCAGCAGCTTTGCGGGAATAAGCACAGATACGCAGTATTTT
abundance: NA
d_gene: NA
v_gene: TRBV5-1
j_gene: TRBJ2-3